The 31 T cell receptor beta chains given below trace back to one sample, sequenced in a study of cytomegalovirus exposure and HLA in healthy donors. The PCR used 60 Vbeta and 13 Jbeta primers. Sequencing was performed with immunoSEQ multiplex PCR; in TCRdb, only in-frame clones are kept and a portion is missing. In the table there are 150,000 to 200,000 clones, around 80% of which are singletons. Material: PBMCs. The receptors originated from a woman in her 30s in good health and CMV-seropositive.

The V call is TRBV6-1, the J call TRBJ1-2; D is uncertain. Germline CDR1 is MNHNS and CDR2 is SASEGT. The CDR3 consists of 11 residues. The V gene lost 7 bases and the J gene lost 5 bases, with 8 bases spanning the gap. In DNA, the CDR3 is TGTGCCAGCATAGCGGCTTATGGCTACACCTTC. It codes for CASIAAYGYTF.

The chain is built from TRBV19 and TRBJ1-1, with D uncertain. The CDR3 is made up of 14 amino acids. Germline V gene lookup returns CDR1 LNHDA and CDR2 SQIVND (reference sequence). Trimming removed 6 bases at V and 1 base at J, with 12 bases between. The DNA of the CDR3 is TGTGCCAGTAGAATCCTGCTATCGAACACTGAAGCTTTCTTT. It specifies CASRILLSNTEAFF.

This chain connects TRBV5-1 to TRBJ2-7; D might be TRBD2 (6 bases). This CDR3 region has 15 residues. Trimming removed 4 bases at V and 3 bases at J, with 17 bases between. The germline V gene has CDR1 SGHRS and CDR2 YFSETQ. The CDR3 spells CASSPGTDLGYEQYF. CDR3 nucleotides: TGCGCCAGCAGCCCTGGGACTGACCTGGGCTACGAGCAGTACTTC.

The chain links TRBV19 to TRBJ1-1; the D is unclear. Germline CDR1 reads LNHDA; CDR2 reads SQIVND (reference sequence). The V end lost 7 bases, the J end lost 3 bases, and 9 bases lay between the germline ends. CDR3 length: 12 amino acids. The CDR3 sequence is CASNKGDTEAFF. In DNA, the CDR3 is TGTGCCAGTAATAAAGGAGACACTGAAGCTTTCTTT.

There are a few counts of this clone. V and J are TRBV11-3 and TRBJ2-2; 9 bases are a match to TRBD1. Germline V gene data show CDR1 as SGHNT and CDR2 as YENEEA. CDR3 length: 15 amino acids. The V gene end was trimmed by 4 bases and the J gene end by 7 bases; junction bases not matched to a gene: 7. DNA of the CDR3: TGTGCCAGCAGCTCCCGGGACAGGGTGGGCGGGGAGCTGTTTTTT. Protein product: CASSSRDRVGGELFF. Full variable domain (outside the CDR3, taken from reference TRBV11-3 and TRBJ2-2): EAGVVQSPRYKIIEKKQPVAFWCNPISGHNTLYWYLQNLGQGPELLIRYENEEAVDDSQLPKDRFSAERLKGVDSTLKIQPAELGDSAVYLCASSSRDRVGGELFFGEGSRLTVL.

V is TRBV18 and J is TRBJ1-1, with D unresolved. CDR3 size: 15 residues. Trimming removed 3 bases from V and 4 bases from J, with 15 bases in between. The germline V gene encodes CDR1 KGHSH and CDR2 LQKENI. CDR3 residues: CASSPNRGGSTEAFF. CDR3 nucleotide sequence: TGTGCCAGCTCACCCAACCGGGGAGGCTCCACTGAAGCTTTCTTT.

This CDR3 reads CASGGVQPQHF. The CDR3 nucleotides read TGTGCCAGCGGGGGGGTGCAGCCCCAGCATTTT. The J gene is TRBJ1-5, the V gene TRBV27; perhaps TRBD1 as D (5 bases). Germline V CDR1 and CDR2: MNHEY, SMNVEV (reference sequence). CDR3 length: 11 amino acids. Deletions cut 8 bases from V and 7 bases from J, with 9 bases between.

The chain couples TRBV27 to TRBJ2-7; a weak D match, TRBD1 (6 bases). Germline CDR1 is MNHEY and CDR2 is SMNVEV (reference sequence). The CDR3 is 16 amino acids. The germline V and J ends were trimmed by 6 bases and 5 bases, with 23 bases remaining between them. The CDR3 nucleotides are TGTGCCAGCAGCCTCCTTAGCAGGGGTTCGAGGAACGAGCAGTACTTC. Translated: CASSLLSRGSRNEQYF.

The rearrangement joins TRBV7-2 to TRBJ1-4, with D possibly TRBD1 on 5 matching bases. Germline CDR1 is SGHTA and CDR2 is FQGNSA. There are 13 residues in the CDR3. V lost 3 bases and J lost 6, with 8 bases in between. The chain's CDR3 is CASSFWGHEKLFF. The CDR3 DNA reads TGTGCCAGCAGCTTTTGGGGCCATGAAAAACTGTTTTTT.

The CDR3 coding sequence is TGTGCCAGCTCACCCCTGACAGTCCAAGAGACCCAGTACTTC. Translated: CASSPLTVQETQYF. The chain carries TRBV18 and TRBJ2-5; D may be TRBD1 (5 bases). This CDR3 has 14 residues. With 3 bases removed from V and 1 base from J, the gap between germline ends came to 9 bases. Germline CDR1 KGHSH, CDR2 LQKENI.

The DNA of the CDR3 is TGTGCCAGCAGCCCAGGGACAAGCGGAAACACCATATATTTT. Translation: CASSPGTSGNTIYF. The rearrangement links TRBV5-4 to TRBJ1-3, with D possibly being TRBD1 (6 bases). Germline CDR1 and CDR2: SGHNT and YYREEE (reference sequence). V lost 4 bases and J 4 bases, leaving 12 bases between the germline ends. The CDR3 extends over 14 amino acids. Combining the CDR3 with reference TRBV5-4 and TRBJ1-3 gives the whole variable domain ETGVTQSPTHLIKTRGQQVTLRCSSQSGHNTVSWYQQALGQGPQFIFQYYREEENGRGNFPPRFSGLQFPNYSSELNVNALELDDSALYLCASSPGTSGNTIYFGEGSWLTVV.

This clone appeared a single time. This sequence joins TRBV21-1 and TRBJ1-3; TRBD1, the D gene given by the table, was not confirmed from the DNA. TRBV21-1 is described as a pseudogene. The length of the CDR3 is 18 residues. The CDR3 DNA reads TGTGCCAGCAGCAAAGCGCTTGGACAGGGGGCGGGTGGAAACACCATATATTTT. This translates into CASSKALGQGAGGNTIYF.

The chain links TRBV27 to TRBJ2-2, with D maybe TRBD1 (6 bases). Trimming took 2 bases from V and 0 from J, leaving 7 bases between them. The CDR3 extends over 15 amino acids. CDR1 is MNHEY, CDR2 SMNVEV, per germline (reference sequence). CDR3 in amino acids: CASSLRGSNTGELFF. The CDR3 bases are TGTGCCAGCAGTTTAAGGGGGTCGAACACCGGGGAGCTGTTTTTT.

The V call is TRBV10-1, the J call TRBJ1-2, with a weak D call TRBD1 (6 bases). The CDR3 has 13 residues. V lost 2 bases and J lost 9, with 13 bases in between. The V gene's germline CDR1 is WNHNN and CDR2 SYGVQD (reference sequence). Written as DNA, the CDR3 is TGCGCCAGCAGTGAGAACCTACAGGGAAGCTACACCTTC. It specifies CASSENLQGSYTF.

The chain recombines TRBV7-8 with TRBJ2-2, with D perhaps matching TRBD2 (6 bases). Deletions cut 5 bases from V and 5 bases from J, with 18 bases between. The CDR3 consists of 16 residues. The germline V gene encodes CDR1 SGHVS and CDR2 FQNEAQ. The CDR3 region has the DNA TGTGCCAGCAGCCGCATACATAGGAGCGGGACCGGGGAGCTGTTTTTT. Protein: CASSRIHRSGTGELFF. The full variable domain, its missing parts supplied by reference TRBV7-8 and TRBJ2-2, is GAGVSQSPRYKVAKRGQDVALRCDPISGHVSLFWYQQALGQGPEFLTYFQNEAQLDKSGLPSDRFFAERPEGSVSTLKIQRTQQEDSAVYLCASSRIHRSGTGELFFGEGSRLTVL.

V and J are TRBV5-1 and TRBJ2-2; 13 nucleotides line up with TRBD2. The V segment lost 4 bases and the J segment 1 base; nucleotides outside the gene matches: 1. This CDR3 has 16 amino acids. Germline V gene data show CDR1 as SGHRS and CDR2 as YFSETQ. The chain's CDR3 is CASSRTSGGNTGELFF. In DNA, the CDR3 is TGCGCCAGCAGCCGGACTAGCGGGGGGAACACCGGGGAGCTGTTTTTT.

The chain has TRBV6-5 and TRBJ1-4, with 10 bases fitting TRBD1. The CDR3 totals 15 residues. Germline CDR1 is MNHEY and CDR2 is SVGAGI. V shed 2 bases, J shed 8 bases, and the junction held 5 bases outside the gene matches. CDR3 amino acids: CASSYKWTGGEKLFF. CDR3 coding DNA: TGTGCCAGCAGTTACAAGTGGACAGGGGGAGAAAAACTGTTTTTT.

The CDR3 loop is CASSFLGWRAFF. The CDR3 nucleotides read TGTGCCAGCAGTTTTCTTGGGTGGCGGGCTTTCTTT. This chain links TRBV28 with TRBJ1-1; D is unresolved. Germline CDR1 MDHEN, CDR2 SYDVKM. V lost 3 bases and J 11 bases, leaving 13 bases between the germline ends. This CDR3 is 12 amino acids long.

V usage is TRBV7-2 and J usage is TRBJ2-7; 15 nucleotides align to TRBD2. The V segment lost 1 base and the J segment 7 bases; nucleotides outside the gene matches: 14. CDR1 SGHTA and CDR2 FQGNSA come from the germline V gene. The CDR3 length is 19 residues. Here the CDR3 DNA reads TGTGCCAGCAGCTTAGTGGGCGGACTAGCGGGGGGGCCGTTGGGTGAGCAGTACTTC. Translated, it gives CASSLVGGLAGGPLGEQYF.

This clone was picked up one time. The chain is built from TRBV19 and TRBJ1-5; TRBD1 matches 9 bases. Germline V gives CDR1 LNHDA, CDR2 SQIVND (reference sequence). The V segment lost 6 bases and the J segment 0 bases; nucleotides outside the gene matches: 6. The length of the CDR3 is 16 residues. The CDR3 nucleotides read TGTGCCAGTAGCCCCAGGACAGGGGATAGCAATCAGCCCCAGCATTTT. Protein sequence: CASSPRTGDSNQPQHF.

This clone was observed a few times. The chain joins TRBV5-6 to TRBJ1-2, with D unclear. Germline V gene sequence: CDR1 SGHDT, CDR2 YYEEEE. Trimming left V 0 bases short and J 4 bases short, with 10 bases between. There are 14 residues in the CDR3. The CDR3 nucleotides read TGTGCCAGCAGCTTGGTTGGACTGACCTATGGCTACACCTTC. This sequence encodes CASSLVGLTYGYTF.

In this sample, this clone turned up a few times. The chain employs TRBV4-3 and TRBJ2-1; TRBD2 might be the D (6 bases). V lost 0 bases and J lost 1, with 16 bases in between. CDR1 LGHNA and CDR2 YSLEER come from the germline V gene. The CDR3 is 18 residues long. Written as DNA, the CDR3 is TGCGCCAGCAGCCAAGAAGGCCCGGTCGGGGGTTCCTACAATGAGCAGTTCTTC. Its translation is CASSQEGPVGGSYNEQFF.

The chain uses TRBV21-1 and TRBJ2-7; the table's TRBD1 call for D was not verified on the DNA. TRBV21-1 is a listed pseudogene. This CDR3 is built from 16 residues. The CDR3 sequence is CASSKGGGQGATGQYF. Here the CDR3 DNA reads TGTGCCAGCAGCAAAGGGGGTGGACAGGGGGCAACCGGGCAGTACTTC.

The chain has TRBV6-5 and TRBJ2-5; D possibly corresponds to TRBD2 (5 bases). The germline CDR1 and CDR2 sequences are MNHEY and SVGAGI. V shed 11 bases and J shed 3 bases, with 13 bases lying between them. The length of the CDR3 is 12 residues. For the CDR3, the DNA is TGTGCCTCCCGGGGTAATGAAGAGACCCAGTACTTC. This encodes CASRGNEETQYF.

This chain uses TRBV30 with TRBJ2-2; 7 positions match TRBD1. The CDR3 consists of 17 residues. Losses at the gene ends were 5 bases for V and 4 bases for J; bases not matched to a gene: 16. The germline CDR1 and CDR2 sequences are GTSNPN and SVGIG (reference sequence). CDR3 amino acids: CAWVLDRPQGSTGELFF. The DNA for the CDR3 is TGTGCCTGGGTATTAGACCGACCACAGGGGAGCACCGGGGAGCTGTTTTTT.

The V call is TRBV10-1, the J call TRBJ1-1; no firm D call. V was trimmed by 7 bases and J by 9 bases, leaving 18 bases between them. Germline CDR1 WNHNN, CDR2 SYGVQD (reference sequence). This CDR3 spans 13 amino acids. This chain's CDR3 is CASNSRQASQAFF. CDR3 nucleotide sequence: TGCGCCAGCAACTCCAGGCAAGCCAGCCAAGCTTTCTTT.

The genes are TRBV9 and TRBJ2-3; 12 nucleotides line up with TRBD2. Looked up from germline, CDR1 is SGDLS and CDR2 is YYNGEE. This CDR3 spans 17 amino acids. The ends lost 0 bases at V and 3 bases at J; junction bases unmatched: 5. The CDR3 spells CASSVVASGGATDTQYF. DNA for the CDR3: TGTGCCAGCAGCGTAGTAGCTAGCGGGGGGGCGACAGATACGCAGTATTTT.

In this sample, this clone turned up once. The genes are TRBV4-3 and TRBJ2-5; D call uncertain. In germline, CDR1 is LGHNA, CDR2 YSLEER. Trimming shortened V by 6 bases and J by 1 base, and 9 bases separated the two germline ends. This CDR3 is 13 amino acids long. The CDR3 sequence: CASSPAGQETQYF. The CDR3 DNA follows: TGCGCCAGCAGTCCCGCCGGCCAAGAGACCCAGTACTTC.

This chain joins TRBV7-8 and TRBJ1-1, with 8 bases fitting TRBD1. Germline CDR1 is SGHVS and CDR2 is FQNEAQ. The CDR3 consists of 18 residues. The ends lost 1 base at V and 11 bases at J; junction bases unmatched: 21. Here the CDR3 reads CASSLVSGTGSRQIRAFF. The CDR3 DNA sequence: TGTGCCAGCAGCTTAGTCTCAGGGACAGGATCCCGTCAAATCAGGGCTTTCTTT.

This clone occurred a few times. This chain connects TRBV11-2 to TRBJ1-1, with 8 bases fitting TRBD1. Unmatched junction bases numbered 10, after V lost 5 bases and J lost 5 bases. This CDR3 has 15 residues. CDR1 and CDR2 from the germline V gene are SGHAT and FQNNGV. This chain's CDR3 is CASSPWTGRKTEAFF. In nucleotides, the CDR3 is TGTGCCAGCAGCCCTTGGACAGGGAGAAAGACTGAAGCTTTCTTT.

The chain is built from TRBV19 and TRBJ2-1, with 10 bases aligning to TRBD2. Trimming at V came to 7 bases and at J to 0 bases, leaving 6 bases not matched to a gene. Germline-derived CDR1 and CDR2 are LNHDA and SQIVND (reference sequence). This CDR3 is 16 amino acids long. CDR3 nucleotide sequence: TGTGCCAGTAATATTGTAGCGGGGGGCTCCTACAATGAGCAGTTCTTC. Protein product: CASNIVAGGSYNEQFF. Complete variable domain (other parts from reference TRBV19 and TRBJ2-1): DGGITQSPKYLFRKEGQNVTLSCEQNLNHDAMYWYRQDPGQGLRLIYYSQIVNDFQKGDIAEGYSVSREKKESFPLTVTSAQKNPTAFYLCASNIVAGGSYNEQFFGPGTRLTVL.